These T cell receptor beta chains were read from a single sample in a study of control samples from healthy donors and cancer patients. Clones were sequenced by immunoSEQ multiplex PCR, and TCRdb holds only the in-frame ones, with some missing. The sample carries roughly 95,000 clones, roughly 92% recorded once. The sample comprised blood. The receptors were sampled from a human donor in good health. The donor label of this sample is uncertain. Both conserved end residues are part of each CDR3. The D gene is left open where the match is weak. Only some rows state a clone size, as once, few, many or a class for expanded clones.

j_call v_call d_call clone_size cdr3_aa cdr3_nt
TRBJ1-3 TRBV6-2/TRBV6-3 - - CASSYGLPGAIYF TGTGCCAGCAGTTACGGACTACCCGGGGCCATATATTTT
TRBJ1-1 TRBV11-2 - - CASRREGSWASSEAFF TGTGCCAGCAGACGAGAGGGGTCATGGGCTAGTAGTGAAGCTTTCTTT
TRBJ1-3 TRBV11-2 - - CASSDQGRLTGNTIYF TGTGCCAGCAGCGACCAAGGACGGCTAACTGGAAACACCATATATTTT
TRBJ1-3 TRBV7-9 TRBD1 - CASSKGQLNTIYF TGTGCCAGCAGCAAGGGACAGTTAAACACCATATATTTT
TRBJ2-7 TRBV21-1 - - CASSSNRGSHEQYF TGTGCCAGCAGCAGCAACAGGGGGTCCCACGAGCAGTACTTC
TRBJ1-3 TRBV4-1 - - CASSQAASSGNTIYF TGCGCCAGCAGCCAAGCCGCCAGCTCTGGAAACACCATATATTTT
TRBJ1-4 TRBV5-6 TRBD1 - CASSPTGEGSEKLFF TGTGCCAGCAGCCCCACAGGGGAGGGGAGCGAAAAACTGTTTTTT
TRBJ2-1 TRBV11-2 - once CASSLEPGERAEQFF TGTGCCAGCAGCTTAGAGCCAGGGGAGCGGGCTGAGCAGTTCTTC
TRBJ1-1 TRBV7-2 - once CASTKVGTEAFF TGTGCCAGCACCAAAGTAGGGACAGAAGCTTTCTTT
TRBJ1-1 TRBV9 - few CASSVGTQNTEAFF TGTGCCAGCAGCGTAGGCACCCAGAACACTGAAGCTTTCTTT
TRBJ1-1 TRBV30 - once CAWRSYNTEAFF TGTGCCTGGAGATCTTATAACACTGAAGCTTTCTTT
TRBJ1-1 TRBV3-1/TRBV3-2 - - CASSQGIEAFF TGTGCCAGCAGCCAAGGGATTGAAGCTTTCTTT
TRBJ2-7 TRBV6-1 - - CASSEWVWIF TGTGCCAGCAGTGAATGGGTTTGGATCTTC
TRBJ1-1 TRBV2 TRBD1 - CASGGQMMNTEAFF TGTGCCAGCGGGGGACAGATGATGAACACTGAAGCTTTCTTT
TRBJ1-1 TRBV7-3 - - CASSSSTEGKAFF TGTGCCAGCAGCTCGTCGACGGAGGGCAAAGCTTTCTTT
TRBJ2-3 TRBV6-4 - - CASSAGTSTDTQYF TGTGCCAGCAGTGCCGGGACTAGCACAGATACGCAGTATTTT
TRBJ2-1 TRBV7-2 - - CASSLYHEQFF TGTGCCAGCAGCTTGTATCATGAGCAGTTCTTC
TRBJ1-4 TRBV9 - - CASSVGSGSNEKLFF TGTGCCAGCAGCGTAGGTTCGGGGAGTAATGAAAAACTGTTTTTT
TRBJ1-1 TRBV19 TRBD1 - CASSIRGPMNTEAFF TGTGCCAGTAGTATCAGGGGGCCTATGAACACTGAAGCTTTCTTT
TRBJ1-5 TRBV28 - once CASSNRGAIHQPQHF TGTGCCAGCAGTAACCGCGGGGCGATCCATCAGCCCCAGCATTTT
TRBJ1-1 TRBV7-9 - - CASSSPFKGKAEAFF TGTGCCAGCAGCTCTCCTTTCAAGGGGAAGGCTGAAGCTTTCTTT
TRBJ1-2 TRBV24-1 - - CATSDRANYGYTF TGTGCCACCAGTGACCGGGCTAACTATGGCTACACCTTC
TRBJ2-5 TRBV10-3 - - CASSGNQETQYF TGTGCCAGCTCAGGGAACCAAGAGACCCAGTACTTC
TRBJ1-4 TRBV28 - - CASEGTLLTNEKLFF TGTGCCAGCGAAGGGACACTTTTAACTAATGAAAAACTGTTTTTT
TRBJ1-2 TRBV27 - - CASSPSAGNNYGYTF TGTGCCAGCAGTCCCTCGGCAGGGAATAACTATGGCTACACCTTC
TRBJ1-1 TRBV9 - - CASSVRGVNTEAFF TGTGCCAGCAGCGTTCGGGGTGTGAACACTGAAGCTTTCTTT
TRBJ2-7 TRBV6-5 - - CASRVTDPGEQYF TGTGCCAGCAGAGTGACGGACCCCGGCGAGCAGTACTTC
TRBJ2-3 TRBV27 - - CASSRTATSTDTQYF TGTGCCAGCAGCAGGACAGCCACTAGCACAGATACGCAGTATTTT
TRBJ2-5 TRBV6-5 - - CATRDTAQETQYF TGTGCCACCCGAGACACAGCCCAAGAGACCCAGTACTTC
TRBJ1-2 TRBV7-9 - - CASSFHSGDYGYTF TGTGCCAGCAGCTTTCACTCCGGGGACTATGGCTACACCTTC
TRBJ2-1 TRBV7-2 TRBD2 - CASIPGGLAGGLKWNEQFF TGTGCCAGCATCCCCGGGGGACTAGCGGGGGGTCTAAAGTGGAATGAGCAGTTCTTC
TRBJ1-1 TRBV6-4 - - CASSASVWDTEAFF TGTGCCAGCAGTGCGAGCGTTTGGGACACTGAAGCTTTCTTT
TRBJ1-1 TRBV19 - - CASGPWEAEAFF TGTGCCAGTGGGCCTTGGGAGGCTGAAGCTTTCTTT
TRBJ1-3 TRBV7-2 - - CASSLTAGRGGHTIYF TGTGCCAGCAGCTTAACTGCGGGACGCGGGGGACACACCATATATTTT
TRBJ1-2 TRBV9 - - CASSVGGQTGTGYTF TGTGCCAGCAGCGTAGGTGGCCAAACAGGGACGGGCTACACCTTC
TRBJ1-2 TRBV5-1 - - CASSLFQGNHGYTF TGCGCCAGCAGCTTGTTTCAGGGGAACCATGGCTACACCTTC
TRBJ2-1 TRBV7-9 - - CASTVTEQFF TGTGCCAGCACCGTGACTGAGCAGTTCTTC
TRBJ1-1 TRBV27 TRBD1 - CASSTKGALGKDTEAFF TGTGCCAGCAGTACCAAGGGGGCGCTCGGGAAAGACACTGAAGCTTTCTTT
TRBJ1-1 TRBV2 TRBD1 - CASRGKDRGLHNTEAFF TGTGCCAGCAGAGGCAAAGACAGGGGGCTTCATAACACTGAAGCTTTCTTT
TRBJ2-5 TRBV5-1 - - CASSTGLDKKTQYF TGCGCCAGCAGCACGGGACTGGACAAAAAGACCCAGTACTTC
TRBJ2-3 TRBV5-6 - - CASRPPLATSTDTQYF TGTGCCAGCAGACCTCCGCTAGCGACTAGCACAGATACGCAGTATTTT
TRBJ2-3 TRBV14 TRBD2 - CASSHPRLAGGTDTQYF TGTGCCAGCAGCCATCCCCGACTAGCGGGGGGTACAGATACGCAGTATTTT
TRBJ2-5 TRBV6-5 - - CASHRARRETQYF TGTGCCAGCCACCGGGCAAGGCGCGAGACCCAGTACTTC
TRBJ1-2 TRBV18 - - CASSPGENYGYTF TGTGCCAGCTCACCAGGGGAAAACTATGGCTACACCTTC
TRBJ2-3 TRBV28 - once CASSFLPGQRDTQYF TGTGCCAGCAGTTTCCTCCCTGGACAGAGAGATACGCAGTATTTT
TRBJ2-1 TRBV9 - - CASSVRGARWDEQFF TGTGCCAGCAGCGTCCGGGGGGCCCGTTGGGATGAGCAGTTCTTC
TRBJ1-1 TRBV7-8 - - CASSRGGNTEAFF TGTGCCAGCAGCCGGGGGGGGAACACTGAAGCTTTCTTT
TRBJ1-3 TRBV7-8 - - CASSLALPGGSSGNTIYF TGTGCCAGCAGCTTAGCGCTGCCCGGGGGGTCCTCTGGAAACACCATATATTTT